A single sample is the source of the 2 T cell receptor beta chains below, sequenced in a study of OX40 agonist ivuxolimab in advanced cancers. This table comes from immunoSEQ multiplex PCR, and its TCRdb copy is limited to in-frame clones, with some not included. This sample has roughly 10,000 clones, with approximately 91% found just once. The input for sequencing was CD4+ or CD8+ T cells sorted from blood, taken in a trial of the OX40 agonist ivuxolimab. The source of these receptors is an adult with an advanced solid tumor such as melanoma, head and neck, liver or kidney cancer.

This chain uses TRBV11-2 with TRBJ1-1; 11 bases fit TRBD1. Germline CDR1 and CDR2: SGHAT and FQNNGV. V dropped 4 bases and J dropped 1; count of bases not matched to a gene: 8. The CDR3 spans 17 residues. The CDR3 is CASSSTDRGLKNTEAFF. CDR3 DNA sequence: TGTGCCAGCAGCTCTACGGACAGGGGGCTAAAGAACACTGAAGCTTTCTTT.

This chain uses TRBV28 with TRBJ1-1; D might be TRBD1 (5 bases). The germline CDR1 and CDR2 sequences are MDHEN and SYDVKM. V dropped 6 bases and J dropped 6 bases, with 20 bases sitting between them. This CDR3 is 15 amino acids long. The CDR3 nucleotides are TGTGCCAGCAGCCCAACCGTTCGGGGACGGGCTGAAGCTTTCTTT. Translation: CASSPTVRGRAEAFF.